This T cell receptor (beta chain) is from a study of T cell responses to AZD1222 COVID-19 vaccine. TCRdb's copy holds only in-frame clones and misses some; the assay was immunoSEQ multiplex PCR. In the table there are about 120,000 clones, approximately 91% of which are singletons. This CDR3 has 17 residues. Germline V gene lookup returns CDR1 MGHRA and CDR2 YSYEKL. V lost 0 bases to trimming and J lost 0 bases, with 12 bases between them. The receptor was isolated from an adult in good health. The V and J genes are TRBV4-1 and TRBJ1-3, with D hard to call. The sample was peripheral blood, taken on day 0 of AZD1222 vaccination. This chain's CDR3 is CASSQEDLHNSGNTIYF. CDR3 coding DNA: TGCGCCAGCAGCCAAGAGGACCTACATAACTCTGGAAACACCATATATTTT.